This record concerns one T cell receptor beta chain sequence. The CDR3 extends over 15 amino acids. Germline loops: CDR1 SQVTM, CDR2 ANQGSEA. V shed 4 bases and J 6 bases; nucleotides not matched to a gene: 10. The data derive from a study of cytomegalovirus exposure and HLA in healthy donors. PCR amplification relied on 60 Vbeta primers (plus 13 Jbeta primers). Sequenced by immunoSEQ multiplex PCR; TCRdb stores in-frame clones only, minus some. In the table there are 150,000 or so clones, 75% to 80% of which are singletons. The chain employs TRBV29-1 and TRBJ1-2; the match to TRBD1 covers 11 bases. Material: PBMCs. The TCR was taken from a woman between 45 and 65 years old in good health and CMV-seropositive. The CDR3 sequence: CSVADRGLQVDGYTF. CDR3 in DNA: TGCAGCGTTGCGGACAGGGGGCTTCAGGTGGATGGCTACACCTTC.